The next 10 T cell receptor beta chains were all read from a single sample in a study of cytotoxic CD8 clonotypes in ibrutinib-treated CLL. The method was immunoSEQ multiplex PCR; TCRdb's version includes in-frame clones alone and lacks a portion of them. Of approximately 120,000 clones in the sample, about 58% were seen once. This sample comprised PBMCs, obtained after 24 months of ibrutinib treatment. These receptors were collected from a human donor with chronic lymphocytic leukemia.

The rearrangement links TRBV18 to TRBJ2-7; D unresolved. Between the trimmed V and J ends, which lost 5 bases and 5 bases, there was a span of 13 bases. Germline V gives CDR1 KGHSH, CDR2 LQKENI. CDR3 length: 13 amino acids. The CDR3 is CASSARRLDEQYF. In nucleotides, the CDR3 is TGTGCCAGCTCAGCTAGGCGGCTAGACGAGCAGTACTTC.

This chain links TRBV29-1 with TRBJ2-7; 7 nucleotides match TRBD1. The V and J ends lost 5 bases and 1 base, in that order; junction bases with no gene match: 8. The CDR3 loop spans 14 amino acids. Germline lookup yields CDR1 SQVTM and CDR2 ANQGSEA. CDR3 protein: CSVTTGAASYEQYF. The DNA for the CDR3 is TGCAGCGTTACCACAGGGGCCGCTTCCTACGAGCAGTACTTC.

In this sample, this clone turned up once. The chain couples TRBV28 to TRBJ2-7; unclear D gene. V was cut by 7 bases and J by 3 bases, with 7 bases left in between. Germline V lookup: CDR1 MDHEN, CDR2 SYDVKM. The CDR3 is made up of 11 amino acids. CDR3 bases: TGTGCCAGCACCAACCGCTACGAGCAGTACTTC. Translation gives CASTNRYEQYF.

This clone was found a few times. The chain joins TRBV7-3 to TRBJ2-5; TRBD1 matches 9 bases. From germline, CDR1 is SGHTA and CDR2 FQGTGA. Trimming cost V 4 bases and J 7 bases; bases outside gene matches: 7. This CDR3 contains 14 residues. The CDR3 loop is CASSSGTGIATQYF. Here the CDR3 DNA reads TGTGCCAGCAGCTCCGGGACAGGGATCGCGACCCAGTACTTC. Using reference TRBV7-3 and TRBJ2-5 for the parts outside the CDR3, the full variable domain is GAGVSQTPSNKVTEKGKYVELRCDPISGHTALYWYRQSLGQGPEFLIYFQGTGAADDSGLPNDRFFAVRPEGSVSTLKIQRTERGDSAVYLCASSSGTGIATQYFGPGTRLLVL.

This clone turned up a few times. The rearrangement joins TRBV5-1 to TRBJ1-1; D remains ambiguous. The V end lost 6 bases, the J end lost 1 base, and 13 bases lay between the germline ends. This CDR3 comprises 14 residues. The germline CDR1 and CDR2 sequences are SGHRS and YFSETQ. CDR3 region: CASNLLGKNTEAFF. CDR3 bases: TGCGCCAGCAACCTCCTCGGAAAGAACACTGAAGCTTTCTTT.

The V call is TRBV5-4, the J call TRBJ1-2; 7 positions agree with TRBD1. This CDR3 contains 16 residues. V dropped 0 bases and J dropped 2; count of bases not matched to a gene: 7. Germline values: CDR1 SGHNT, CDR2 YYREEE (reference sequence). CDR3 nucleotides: TGTGCCAGCAGCTTGGGAGGGGGCGATAGAAACTATGGCTACACCTTC. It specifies CASSLGGGDRNYGYTF.

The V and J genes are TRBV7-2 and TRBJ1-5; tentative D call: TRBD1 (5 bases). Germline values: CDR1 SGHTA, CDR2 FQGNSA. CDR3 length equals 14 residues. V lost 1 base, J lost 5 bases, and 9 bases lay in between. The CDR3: CASSLGGADQPQHF. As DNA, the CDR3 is TGTGCCAGCAGCTTAGGGGGCGCCGATCAGCCCCAGCATTTT. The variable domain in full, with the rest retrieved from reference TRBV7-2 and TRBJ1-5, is GAGVSQSPSNKVTEKGKDVELRCDPISGHTALYWYRQSLGQGLEFLIYFQGNSAPDKSGLPSDRFSAERTGGSVSTLTIQRTQQEDSAVYLCASSLGGADQPQHFGDGTRLSIL.

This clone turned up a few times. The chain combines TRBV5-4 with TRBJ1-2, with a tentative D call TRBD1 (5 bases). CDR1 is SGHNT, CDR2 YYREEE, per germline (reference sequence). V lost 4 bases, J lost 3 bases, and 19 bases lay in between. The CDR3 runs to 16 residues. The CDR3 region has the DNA TGTGCCAGCAGCCCGGGCCGAACGGACACGTACTATGGCTACACCTTC. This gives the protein CASSPGRTDTYYGYTF.

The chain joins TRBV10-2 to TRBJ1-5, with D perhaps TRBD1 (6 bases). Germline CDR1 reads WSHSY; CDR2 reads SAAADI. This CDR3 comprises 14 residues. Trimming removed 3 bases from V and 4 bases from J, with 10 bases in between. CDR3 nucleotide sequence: TGCGCCAGCAGTGACAGGGGCCTTAATCAGCCCCAGCATTTT. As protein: CASSDRGLNQPQHF.

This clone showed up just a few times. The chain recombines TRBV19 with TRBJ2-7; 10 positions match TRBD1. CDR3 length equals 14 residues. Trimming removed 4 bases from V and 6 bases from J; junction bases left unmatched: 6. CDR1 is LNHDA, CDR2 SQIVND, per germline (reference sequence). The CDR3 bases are TGTGCCAGTAGTAAGGGACAGGGGACGTCCGAGCAGTACTTC. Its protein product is CASSKGQGTSEQYF.